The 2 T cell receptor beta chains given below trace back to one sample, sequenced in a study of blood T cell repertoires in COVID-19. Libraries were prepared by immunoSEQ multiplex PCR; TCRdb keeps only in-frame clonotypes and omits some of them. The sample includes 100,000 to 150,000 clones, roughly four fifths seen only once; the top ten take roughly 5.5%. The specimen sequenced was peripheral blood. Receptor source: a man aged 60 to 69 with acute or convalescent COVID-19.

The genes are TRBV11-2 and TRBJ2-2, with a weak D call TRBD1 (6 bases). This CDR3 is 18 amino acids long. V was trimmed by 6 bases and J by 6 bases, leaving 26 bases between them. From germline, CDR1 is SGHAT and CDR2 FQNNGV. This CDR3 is CASSNSRGIQGVPGELFF. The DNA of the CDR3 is TGTGCCAGCAGTAATAGTAGGGGGATACAGGGAGTCCCCGGGGAGCTGTTTTTT.

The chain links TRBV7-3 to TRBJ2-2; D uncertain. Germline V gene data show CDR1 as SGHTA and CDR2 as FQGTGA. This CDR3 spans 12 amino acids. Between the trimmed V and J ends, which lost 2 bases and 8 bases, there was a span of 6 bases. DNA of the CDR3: TGTGCCAGCAGCTTATCTAGGGGGGAGCTGTTTTTT. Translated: CASSLSRGELFF.